This note documents a single TCR beta chain sequence. Its specificity is unknown. The sample belongs to a study of cytomegalovirus exposure and HLA in healthy donors. The PCR employed 60 Vbeta primers together with 13 Jbeta primers. Clones were read by immunoSEQ multiplex PCR, and TCRdb kept only the in-frame ones, dropping some. There are roughly 40,000 clones in the sample; 50% occur only once, and about 12% lies in the top ten. Regarding the study as a whole: Available immune exposure information was restricted to CMV serostatus only. High sensitivity and specificity were reportedly achieved when the classifier diagnosed cytomegalovirus status.

Germline-derived CDR1 and CDR2 are LNHDA and SQIVND (reference sequence). The CDR3 consists of 12 residues. Trimming cost V 8 bases and J 5 bases, with 12 bases left between them. The sequence was obtained from a human donor in good health. The sequenced sample consisted of PBMCs. The genes are TRBV19 and TRBJ1-2; D uncertain. The CDR3, as DNA: TGTGCCAGTCAACGGAGCATGTATGGCTACACCTTC. Amino acid sequence: CASQRSMYGYTF.